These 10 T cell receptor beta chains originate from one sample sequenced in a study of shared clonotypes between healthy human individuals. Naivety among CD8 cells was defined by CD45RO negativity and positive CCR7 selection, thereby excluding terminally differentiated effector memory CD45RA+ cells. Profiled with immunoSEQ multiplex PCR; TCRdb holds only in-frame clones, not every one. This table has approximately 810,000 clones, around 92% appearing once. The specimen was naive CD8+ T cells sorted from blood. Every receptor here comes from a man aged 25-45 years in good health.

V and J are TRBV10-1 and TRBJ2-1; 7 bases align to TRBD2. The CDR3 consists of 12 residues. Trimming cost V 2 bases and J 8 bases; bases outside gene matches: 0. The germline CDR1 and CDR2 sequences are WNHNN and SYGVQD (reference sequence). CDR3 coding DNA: TGCGCCAGCAGTGAGACTAGCGATGAGCAGTTCTTC. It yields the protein CASSETSDEQFF.

CDR3 DNA: TGCAGCGCGAGGGAAAACTACGAGCAGTACTTC. Amino acid sequence: CSARENYEQYF. This chain connects TRBV29-1 to TRBJ2-7; maybe TRBD2 (5 bases). This CDR3 contains 11 residues. In germline, CDR1 is SQVTM, CDR2 ANQGSEA. The ends were cut back, 7 bases at V and 3 bases at J, with 10 bases in the middle.

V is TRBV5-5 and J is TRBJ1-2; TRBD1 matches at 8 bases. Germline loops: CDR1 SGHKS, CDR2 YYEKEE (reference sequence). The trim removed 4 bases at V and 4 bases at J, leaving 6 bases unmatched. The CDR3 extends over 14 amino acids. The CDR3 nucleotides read TGTGCCAGCAGCCCACGGACAGGGACCTATGGCTACACCTTC. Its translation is CASSPRTGTYGYTF.

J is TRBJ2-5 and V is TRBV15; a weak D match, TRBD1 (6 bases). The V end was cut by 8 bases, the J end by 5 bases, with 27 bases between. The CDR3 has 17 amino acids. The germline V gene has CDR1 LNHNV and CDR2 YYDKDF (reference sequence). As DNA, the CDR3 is TGTGCCACCTCCCGAGACAGGTCCTTGGGCTTATGGGAGACCCAGTACTTC. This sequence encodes CATSRDRSLGLWETQYF. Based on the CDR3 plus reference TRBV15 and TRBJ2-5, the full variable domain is DAMVIQNPRYQVTQFGKPVTLSCSQTLNHNVMYWYQQKSSQAPKLLFHYYDKDFNNEADTPDNFQSRRPNTSFCFLDIRSPGLGDTAMYLCATSRDRSLGLWETQYFGPGTRLLVL.

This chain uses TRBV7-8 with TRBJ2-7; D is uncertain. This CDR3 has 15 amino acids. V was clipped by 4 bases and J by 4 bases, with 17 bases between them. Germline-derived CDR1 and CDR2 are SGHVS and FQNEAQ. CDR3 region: CASSSSVGQGYEQYF. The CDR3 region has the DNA TGTGCCAGCAGCTCATCCGTAGGCCAAGGGTACGAGCAGTACTTC.

The CDR3 DNA is TGTGCCAGCAGTTACAATCTGGGTCGCACCGGGGAGCTGTTTTTT. Translated: CASSYNLGRTGELFF. The rearrangement links TRBV6-5 to TRBJ2-2; D unclear. The germline V gene encodes CDR1 MNHEY and CDR2 SVGAGI. Trimming cost V 2 bases and J 4 bases, with 11 bases left between them. The CDR3 contains 15 residues.

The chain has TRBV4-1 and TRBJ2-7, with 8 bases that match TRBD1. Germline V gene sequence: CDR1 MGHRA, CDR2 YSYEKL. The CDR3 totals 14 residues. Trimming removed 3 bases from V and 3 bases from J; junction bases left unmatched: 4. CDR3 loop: CASSHFDRGYEQYF. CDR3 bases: TGCGCCAGCAGCCATTTCGACAGGGGCTACGAGCAGTACTTC.

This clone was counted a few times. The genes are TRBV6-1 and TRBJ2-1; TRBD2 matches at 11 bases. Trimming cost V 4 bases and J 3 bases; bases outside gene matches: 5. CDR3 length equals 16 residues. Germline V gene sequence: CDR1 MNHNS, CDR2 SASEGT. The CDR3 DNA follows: TGTGCCAGCAGTGTATTAGCGGGAGGGAACTACAATGAGCAGTTCTTC. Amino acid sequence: CASSVLAGGNYNEQFF.

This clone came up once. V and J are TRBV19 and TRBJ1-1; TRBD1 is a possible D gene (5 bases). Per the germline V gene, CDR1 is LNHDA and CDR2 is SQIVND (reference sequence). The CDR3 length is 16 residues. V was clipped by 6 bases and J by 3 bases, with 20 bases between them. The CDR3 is CASSKDQGWRDTEAFF. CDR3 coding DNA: TGTGCCAGTAGCAAAGACCAGGGCTGGAGGGACACTGAAGCTTTCTTT.

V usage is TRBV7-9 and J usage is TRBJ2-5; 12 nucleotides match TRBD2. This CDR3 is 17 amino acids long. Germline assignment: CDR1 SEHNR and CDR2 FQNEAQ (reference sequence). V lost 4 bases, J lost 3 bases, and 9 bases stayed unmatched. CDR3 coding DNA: TGTGCCAGCAGCTCTAATGTATGGACTAGCGGGGAAGAGACCCAGTACTTC. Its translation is CASSSNVWTSGEETQYF.